This entry lists 24 T cell receptor beta chains sequenced from one sample in a study of neurological immune-mediated disorders. TCRdb re-called the 5' RACE reads with MiXCR, one entry per CDR3 protein. The table shows 20,000 to 30,000 distinct CDR3 sequences, with around an eighth occurring only once. Specimen: PBMCs. The receptors shown here come from a woman between 35 and 50 years old with HTLV-1-associated myelopathy (HAM/TSP).

By proportion, this clonotype is medium-sized. J is TRBJ2-5 and V is TRBV5-1; 8 bases are shared with TRBD1. CDR3 length: 15 residues. V was pared by 4 bases and J by 3 bases, with 8 bases of the junction left unmatched. The germline V gene has CDR1 SGHRS and CDR2 YFSETQ. The CDR3 coding sequence is TGCGCCAGCAGCACCCAGGGGGCAGGAGAAGAGACCCAGTACTTC. This codes for CASSTQGAGEETQYF.

This clonotype has at least ten counts. The chain joins TRBV2 to TRBJ1-2; the match to TRBD1 covers 10 bases. Trimming at V came to 6 bases and at J to 4 bases, leaving 2 bases not matched to a gene. Germline loops: CDR1 SNHLY, CDR2 FYNNEI. The CDR3 contains 13 residues. In nucleotides, the CDR3 is TGTGCCAGCAGCAGACAGGGGGCCTATGGCTACACCTTC. Translated, it gives CASSRQGAYGYTF. Looking up the rest from reference TRBV2 and TRBJ1-2 gives the full variable domain: EPEVTQTPSHQVTQMGQEVILRCVPISNHLYFYWYRQILGQKVEFLVSFYNNEISEKSEIFDDQFSVERPDGSNFTLKIRSTKLEDSAMYFCASSRQGAYGYTFGSGTRLTVV.

The gene calls are TRBV5-1 and TRBJ2-3; tentatively, D is TRBD1 or TRBD2 (5 bases each). The CDR3 length is 14 residues. The V gene lost 1 base and the J gene lost 7 bases, with 13 bases spanning the gap. The germline gives CDR1 SGHRS, CDR2 YFSETQ. The CDR3 nucleotides read TGCGCCAGCAGCTTGACAGGAGGTGTATATACGCAGTATTTT. Translated: CASSLTGGVYTQYF. Supplemented by reference TRBV5-1 and TRBJ2-3, the full variable domain reads KAGVTQTPRYLIKTRGQQVTLSCSPISGHRSVSWYQQTPGQGLQFLFEYFSETQRNKGNFPGRFSGRQFSNSRSEMNVSTLELGDSALYLCASSLTGGVYTQYFGPGTRLTVL.

This clonotype was recorded many times. The rearrangement uses TRBV25-1 and TRBJ2-5, with TRBD2 as a possible D gene (6 bases). V lost 3 bases to trimming and J lost 5 bases, with 19 bases between them. The germline gives CDR1 MGHDK, CDR2 SYGVNS. The CDR3 runs 16 residues. The CDR3 coding sequence is TGTGCCAGCAGTGATTATGAGACCGGGGGATTGGAGACCCAGTACTTC. It codes for CASSDYETGGLETQYF.

In this sample, this clonotype turned up many times. This chain joins TRBV2 and TRBJ1-1; TRBD1 agrees at 7 bases. The junction had 9 bases not matched to a gene; V was cut back by 7 bases and J by 4 bases. This CDR3 comprises 14 residues. The V gene's germline CDR1 is SNHLY and CDR2 FYNNEI. In nucleotides, the CDR3 is TGTGCCAGCAAGATACAGGGGCAGGCCACTGAAGCTTTCTTT. Its protein is CASKIQGQATEAFF.

This clonotype was observed at least ten times. V usage is TRBV15 and J usage is TRBJ1-1; TRBD1 matches at 8 bases. J lost 9 bases, V lost 3 bases, and 6 bases had no gene match. Germline V gene data show CDR1 as LNHNV and CDR2 as YYDKDF (reference sequence). This CDR3 region has 13 residues. The CDR3 loop is CATSSDRGRKAFF. CDR3 DNA: TGTGCCACCAGCAGCGACAGGGGACGGAAAGCTTTCTTT.

About this clonotype: The germline gene is not matched at one end of the junction; a read error may be the cause. The J gene is TRBJ2-5, the V gene TRBV10-3; D unresolved. The germline V gene encodes CDR1 ENHRY and CDR2 SYGVKD. The CDR3 consists of 18 residues. In DNA, the CDR3 is TGTGCCATCAGTGAGTCCGGAGTCCGCCGATATTTCCAAGAGACCAAGTACTTC. This codes for CAISESGVRRYFQETKYF.

This clonotype was recorded at least ten times. The CDR3 sequence: CASSQSQGAYEQYV. CDR3 DNA sequence: TGTGCCAGCAGCCAGTCGCAGGGGGCCTACGAGCAGTACGTC. This chain uses TRBV3-1 with TRBJ2-7; TRBD1 matches at 7 bases. CDR1 is LGHDT, CDR2 YNNKEL, per germline (reference sequence). Trimming at V came to 3 bases and at J to 2 bases, leaving 4 bases not matched to a gene. This CDR3 is built from 14 residues.

This clonotype appeared many times. This rearrangement joins TRBV24-1 to TRBJ1-2; 8 nucleotides line up with TRBD1. The CDR3 loop spans 14 amino acids. V lost 2 bases, J lost 5 bases, and 3 bases stayed unmatched. Germline values: CDR1 KGHDR, CDR2 SFDVKD. The chain's CDR3 is CATSDSDRGYGYTF. For the CDR3, the DNA is TGTGCCACCAGTGATTCCGACAGGGGATATGGCTACACCTTC.

There are many counts of this clonotype. The J gene is TRBJ2-7, the V gene TRBV10-3; TRBD2 agrees at 11 bases. The CDR3 spans 17 residues. Trimming took 6 bases from V and 0 from J; bases not matched to a gene: 10. The germline V gene encodes CDR1 ENHRY and CDR2 SYGVKD. The CDR3 DNA reads as TGTGCCATCAGCGCCACTAGCGGGGGACTGAGCTCCTACGAGCAGTACGTC. Its protein product is CAISATSGGLSSYEQYV.

The sample holds many counts of this clonotype. The chain joins TRBV27 to TRBJ1-5; D remains unclear. The ends were cut back, 3 bases at V and 7 bases at J, with 10 bases in the middle. The V gene's germline CDR1 is MNHEY and CDR2 SMNVEV (reference sequence). The length of the CDR3 is 13 residues. The DNA for the CDR3 is TGTGCCAGCAGTTTGGGAGGGAGGCAGCCCCAGCATTTT. This encodes CASSLGGRQPQHF.

The gene calls are TRBV5-1 and TRBJ2-1, with 8 bases that match TRBD1. The CDR3 is 17 amino acids. Germline CDR1 reads SGHRS; CDR2 reads YFSETQ. Trimming removed 3 bases from V and 5 bases from J; junction bases left unmatched: 13. For the CDR3, the DNA is TGCGCCAGCAGCTCACCACCGGGGACAGGACTACACAATGAGCAGTTCTTC. This sequence encodes CASSSPPGTGLHNEQFF.

This clonotype was counted at least ten times. As DNA, the CDR3 is TGCGCCAGCAGCTTGGTGGGTCCCCCTAACACTGAAGCTTTCTTT. Protein sequence: CASSLVGPPNTEAFF. The V gene is TRBV5-1, the J gene TRBJ1-1, with D uncertain. The ends were cut back, 0 bases at V and 2 bases at J, with 11 bases in the middle. Per germline, CDR1 SGHRS and CDR2 YFSETQ. The CDR3 has 15 residues.

This clonotype was found many times. The chain links TRBV2 to TRBJ1-1; D perhaps matches TRBD1 (5 bases). The CDR3 runs to 12 residues. Germline CDR1 is SNHLY and CDR2 is FYNNEI. Deletions cut 6 bases from V and 4 bases from J, with 9 bases between. The CDR3 loop is CASSGDSTEAFF. As DNA, the CDR3 is TGTGCCAGCAGCGGTGACAGCACTGAAGCTTTCTTT.

In its sample, this clonotype was seen many times. At one boundary the junction diverges from the germline segment, which might be a read error. This chain links TRBV7-3 with TRBJ2-4, with 9 bases matching TRBD2. Germline CDR1 reads SGHTA; CDR2 reads FQGTGA. The CDR3 length is 14 residues. This chain's CDR3 is CASSLTAAGGPQYF. In nucleotides, the CDR3 is TGTGCCAGCAGTTTAACTGCCGCGGGGGGGCCCCAGTACTTC.

This clonotype has a single count. At one of its ends the junction is not consistent with the germline gene, which may arise from a read error. This sequence joins TRBV9 and TRBJ2-5, with D possibly matching TRBD1 (6 bases). Germline CDR1 is SGDLS and CDR2 is YYNGEE. The CDR3 spans 12 residues. The CDR3 DNA is TGTGCCAGCAGCATCTCAGGGGAGAGCCAGTACTTC. Translated: CASSISGESQYF. Full variable domain (remainder filled in from reference TRBV9 and TRBJ2-5): DSGVTQTPKHLITATGQRVTLRCSPRSGDLSVYWYQQSLDQGLQFLIQYYNGEERAKGNILERFSAQQFPDLHSELNLSSLELGDSALYFCASSISGESQYFGPGTRLLVL.

This clonotype came up many times. J is TRBJ1-1 and V is TRBV10-1; D gene ambiguous. The V and J ends lost 0 bases and 5 bases respectively, with 7 bases between them. Germline V CDR1 and CDR2: WNHNN, SYGVQD (reference sequence). CDR3 length equals 13 residues. The CDR3 spells CASSESMRTEAFF. The CDR3 DNA follows: TGCGCCAGCAGTGAGTCGATGAGGACTGAAGCTTTCTTT.

This chain links TRBV4-1 with TRBJ2-1; D not resolved. Trimming cost V 5 bases and J 4 bases, with 18 bases left between them. Germline V CDR1 and CDR2: MGHRA, YSYEKL. This CDR3 spans 16 amino acids. The CDR3 is CASSIIAGGAYNEQFF. The CDR3 DNA sequence: TGCGCCAGCAGCATCATAGCTGGCGGAGCTTACAATGAGCAGTTCTTC.

About this clonotype itself: Germline is not matched at one junction end, which may reflect a read error. This chain links TRBV5-5 with TRBJ1-1; TRBD1 matches 7 bases. The CDR3 sequence is 14 residues long. From germline, CDR1 is SGHKS and CDR2 YYEKEE (reference sequence). Here the CDR3 reads CASSSGTVNTGAFF. The CDR3 DNA reads as TGTGCCAGCAGCTCCGGGACAGTAAACACTGGAGCTTTCTTT.

At least ten counts were recorded for this clonotype. The chain has TRBV7-3 and TRBJ2-7; D is unresolved. Germline V gene sequence: CDR1 SGHTA, CDR2 FQGTGA. V shed 5 bases and J shed 0 bases, with 11 bases lying between them. The CDR3 spans 14 residues. CDR3 DNA sequence: TGTGCCAGCAGCGAGGACGGTAGCTCCTACGAGCAGTACTTC. Encoded protein: CASSEDGSSYEQYF.

There are many counts of this clonotype. CDR3 residues: CASSFQTGDNSPLHF. The CDR3 DNA is TGTGCCAGCAGTTTCCAAACCGGTGATAATTCACCCCTCCACTTT. This chain links TRBV12-3 or TRBV12-4 with TRBJ1-6; D remains unclear. V was clipped by 3 bases and J by 5 bases, with 11 bases between them. There are 15 residues in the CDR3.

This clonotype was observed many times. This chain connects TRBV18 to TRBJ2-3, with 10 bases that match TRBD2. Per the germline V gene, CDR1 is KGHSH and CDR2 is LQKENI. V shed 5 bases, J shed 2 bases, and the junction held 4 bases outside the gene matches. This CDR3 comprises 15 residues. This CDR3 is CASSATSGVTDTQYF. As DNA, the CDR3 is TGTGCCAGCTCAGCAACTAGCGGGGTCACAGATACGCAGTATTTT.

This clonotype was found many times. This chain connects TRBV5-1 to TRBJ2-7; tentatively, D is TRBD2 (6 bases). The CDR3 is 15 amino acids. V lost 0 bases, J lost 0 bases, and 10 bases lay in between. Germline CDR1 is SGHRS and CDR2 is YFSETQ. In nucleotides, the CDR3 is TGCGCCAGCAGCTTGGGTAGCGGCCGCTCCTACGAGCAGTACTTC. Encoded protein: CASSLGSGRSYEQYF.

V is TRBV18 and J is TRBJ1-6, with D perhaps TRBD1 (5 bases). CDR3 length equals 14 residues. Trimming left V 2 bases short and J 10 bases short, with 12 bases between. Germline V lookup: CDR1 KGHSH, CDR2 LQKENI. CDR3 bases: TGTGCCAGCTCACCATCGGGGGGGGGATCACCCCTCCACTTT. This sequence encodes CASSPSGGGSPLHF.